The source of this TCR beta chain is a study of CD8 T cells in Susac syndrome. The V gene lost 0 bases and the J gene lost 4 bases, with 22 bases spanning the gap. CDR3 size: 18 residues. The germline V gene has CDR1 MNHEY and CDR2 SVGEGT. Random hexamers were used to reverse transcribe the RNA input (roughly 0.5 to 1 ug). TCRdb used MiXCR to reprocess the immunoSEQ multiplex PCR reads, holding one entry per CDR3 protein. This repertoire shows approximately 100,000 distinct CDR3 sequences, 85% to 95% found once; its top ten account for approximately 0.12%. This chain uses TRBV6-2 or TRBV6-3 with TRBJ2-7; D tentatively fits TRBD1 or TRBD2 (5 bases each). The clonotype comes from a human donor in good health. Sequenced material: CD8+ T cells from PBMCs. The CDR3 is CASSYSPRDPPRSYEQYF. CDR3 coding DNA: TGTGCCAGCAGTTACTCCCCCCGGGACCCACCGAGATCTTACGAGCAGTACTTC.